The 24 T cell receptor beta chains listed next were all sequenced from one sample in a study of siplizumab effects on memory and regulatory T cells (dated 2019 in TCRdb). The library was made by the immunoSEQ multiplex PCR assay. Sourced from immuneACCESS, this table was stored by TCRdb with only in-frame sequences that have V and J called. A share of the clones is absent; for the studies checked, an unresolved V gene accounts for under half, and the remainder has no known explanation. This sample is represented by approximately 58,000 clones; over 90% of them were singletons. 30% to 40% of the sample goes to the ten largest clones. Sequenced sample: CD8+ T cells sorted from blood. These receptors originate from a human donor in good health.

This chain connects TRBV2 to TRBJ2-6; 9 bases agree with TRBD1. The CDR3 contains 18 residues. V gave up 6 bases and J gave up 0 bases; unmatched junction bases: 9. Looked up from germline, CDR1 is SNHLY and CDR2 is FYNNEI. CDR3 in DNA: TGTGCCAGCAGGTCAAGGACAGGGGTCGGCTCTGGGGCCAACGTCCTGACTTTC. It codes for CASRSRTGVGSGANVLTF.

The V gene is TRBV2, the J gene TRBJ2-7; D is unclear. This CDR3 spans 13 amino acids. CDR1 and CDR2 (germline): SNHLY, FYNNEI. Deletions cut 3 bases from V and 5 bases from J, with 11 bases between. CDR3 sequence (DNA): TGTGCCAGCAGTGACCCCGGTGGAGACGAGCAGTACTTC. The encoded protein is CASSDPGGDEQYF.

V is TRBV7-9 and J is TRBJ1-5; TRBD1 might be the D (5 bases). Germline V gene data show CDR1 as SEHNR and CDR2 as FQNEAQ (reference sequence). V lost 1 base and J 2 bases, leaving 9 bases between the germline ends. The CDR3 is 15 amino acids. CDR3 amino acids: CASSLVGVGNQPQHF. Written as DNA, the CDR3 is TGTGCCAGCAGCTTAGTAGGGGTTGGCAATCAGCCCCAGCATTTT.

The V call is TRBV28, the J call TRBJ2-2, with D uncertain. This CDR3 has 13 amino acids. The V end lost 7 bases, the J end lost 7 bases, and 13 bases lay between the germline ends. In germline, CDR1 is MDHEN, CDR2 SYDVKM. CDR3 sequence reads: CASIAPRVGELFF. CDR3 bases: TGTGCCAGCATAGCTCCGCGTGTCGGGGAGCTGTTTTTT.

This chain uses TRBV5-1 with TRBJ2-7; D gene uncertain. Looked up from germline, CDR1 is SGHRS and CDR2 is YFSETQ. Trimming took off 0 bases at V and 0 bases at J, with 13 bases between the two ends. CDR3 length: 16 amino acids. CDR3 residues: CASSLDLAPDSYEQYF. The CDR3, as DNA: TGCGCCAGCAGCTTGGATCTGGCTCCCGACTCCTACGAGCAGTACTTC.

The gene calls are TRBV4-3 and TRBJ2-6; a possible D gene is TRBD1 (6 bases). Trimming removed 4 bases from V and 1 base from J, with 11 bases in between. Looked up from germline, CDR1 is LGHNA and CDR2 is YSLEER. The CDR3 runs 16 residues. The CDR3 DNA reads TGCGCCAGCAGCCCCGGTCAGGGGTCTGGGGCCAACGTCCTGACTTTC. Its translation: CASSPGQGSGANVLTF.

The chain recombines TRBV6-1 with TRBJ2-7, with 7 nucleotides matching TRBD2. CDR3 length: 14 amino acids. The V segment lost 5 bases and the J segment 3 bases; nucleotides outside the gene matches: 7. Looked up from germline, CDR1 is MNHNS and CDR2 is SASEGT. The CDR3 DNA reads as TGTGCCAGCAGTCGCCGGGGACTAAACTACGAGCAGTACTTC. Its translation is CASSRRGLNYEQYF.

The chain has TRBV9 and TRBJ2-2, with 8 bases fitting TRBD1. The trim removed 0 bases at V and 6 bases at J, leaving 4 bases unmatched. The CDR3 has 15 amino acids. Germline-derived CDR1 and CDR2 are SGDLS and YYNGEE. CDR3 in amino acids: CASSVAGGAAGELFF. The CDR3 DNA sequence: TGTGCCAGCAGCGTAGCAGGGGGCGCAGCCGGGGAGCTGTTTTTT.

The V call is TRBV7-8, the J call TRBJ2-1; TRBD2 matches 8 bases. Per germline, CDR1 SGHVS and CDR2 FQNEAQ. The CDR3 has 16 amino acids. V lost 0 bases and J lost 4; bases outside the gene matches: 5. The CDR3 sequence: CASSLAAGGPYNEQFF. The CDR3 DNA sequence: TGTGCCAGCAGCTTAGCTGCGGGAGGTCCTTACAATGAGCAGTTCTTC.

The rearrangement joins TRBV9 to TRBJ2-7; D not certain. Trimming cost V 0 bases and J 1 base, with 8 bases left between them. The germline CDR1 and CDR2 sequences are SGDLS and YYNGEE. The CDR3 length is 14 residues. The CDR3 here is CASSVEHRSYEQYF. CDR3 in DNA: TGTGCCAGCAGCGTAGAACACAGATCCTACGAGCAGTACTTC.

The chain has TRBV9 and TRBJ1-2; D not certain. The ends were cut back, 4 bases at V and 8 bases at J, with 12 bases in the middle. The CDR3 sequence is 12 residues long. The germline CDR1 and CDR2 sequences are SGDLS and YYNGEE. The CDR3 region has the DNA TGTGCCAGCAGCCCCCACACGGAGGGCTACACCTTC. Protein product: CASSPHTEGYTF.

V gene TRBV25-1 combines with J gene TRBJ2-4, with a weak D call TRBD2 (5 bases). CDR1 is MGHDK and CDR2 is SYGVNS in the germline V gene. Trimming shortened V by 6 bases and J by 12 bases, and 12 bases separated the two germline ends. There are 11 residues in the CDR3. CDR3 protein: CASRDPRGQYF. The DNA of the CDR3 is TGTGCCAGCAGGGACCCCCGGGGTCAGTACTTC.

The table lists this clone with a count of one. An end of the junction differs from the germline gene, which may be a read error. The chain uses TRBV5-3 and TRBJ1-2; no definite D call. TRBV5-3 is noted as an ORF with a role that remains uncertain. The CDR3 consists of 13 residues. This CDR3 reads CASSSSSGYGYTF. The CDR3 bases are TGTGCCAGCAGCTCTTCTTCGGGGTATGGCTACACCTTC.

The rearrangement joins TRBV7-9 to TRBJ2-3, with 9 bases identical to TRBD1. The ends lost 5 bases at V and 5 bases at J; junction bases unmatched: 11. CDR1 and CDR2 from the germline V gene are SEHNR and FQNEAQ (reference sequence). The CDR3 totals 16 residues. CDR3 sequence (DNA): TGTGCCAGCAGCCCGTGGACAGGGGAAGAAGGAGATACGCAGTATTTT. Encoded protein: CASSPWTGEEGDTQYF. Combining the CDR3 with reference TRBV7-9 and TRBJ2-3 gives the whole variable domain DTGVSQNPRHKITKRGQNVTFRCDPISEHNRLYWYRQTLGQGPEFLTYFQNEAQLEKSRLLSDRFSAERPKGSFSTLEIQRTEQGDSAMYLCASSPWTGEEGDTQYFGPGTRLTVL.

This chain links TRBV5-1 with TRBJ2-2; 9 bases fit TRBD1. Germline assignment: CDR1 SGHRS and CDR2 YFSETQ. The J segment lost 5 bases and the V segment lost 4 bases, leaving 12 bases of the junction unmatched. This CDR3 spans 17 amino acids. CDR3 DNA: TGCGCCAGCAGCAAGAAACAGGGGGCCGGGGTTACCGGGGAGCTGTTTTTT. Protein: CASSKKQGAGVTGELFF.

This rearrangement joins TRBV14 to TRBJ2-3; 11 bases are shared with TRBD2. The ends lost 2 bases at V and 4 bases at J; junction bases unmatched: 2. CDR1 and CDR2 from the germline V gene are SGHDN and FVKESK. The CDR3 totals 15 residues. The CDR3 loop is CASSQISGRADTQYF. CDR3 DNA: TGTGCCAGCAGCCAAATTAGCGGGAGGGCAGATACGCAGTATTTT. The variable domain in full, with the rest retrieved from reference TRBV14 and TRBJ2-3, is EAGVTQFPSHSVIEKGQTVTLRCDPISGHDNLYWYRRVMGKEIKFLLHFVKESKQDESGMPNNRFLAERTGGTYSTLKVQPAELEDSGVYFCASSQISGRADTQYFGPGTRLTVL.

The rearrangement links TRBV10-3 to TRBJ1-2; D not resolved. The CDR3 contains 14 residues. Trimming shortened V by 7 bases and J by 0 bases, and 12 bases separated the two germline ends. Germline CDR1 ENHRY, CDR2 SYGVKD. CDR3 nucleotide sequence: TGTGCCATCACCCGCGGCCCTACTAACTATGGCTACACCTTC. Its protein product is CAITRGPTNYGYTF.

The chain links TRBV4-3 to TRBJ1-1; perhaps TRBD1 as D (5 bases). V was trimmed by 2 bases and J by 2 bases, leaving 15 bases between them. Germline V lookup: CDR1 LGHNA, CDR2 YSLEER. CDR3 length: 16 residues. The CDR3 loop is CASSQIGQGANTEAFF. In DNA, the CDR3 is TGCGCCAGCAGCCAAATCGGGCAGGGCGCCAACACTGAAGCTTTCTTT.

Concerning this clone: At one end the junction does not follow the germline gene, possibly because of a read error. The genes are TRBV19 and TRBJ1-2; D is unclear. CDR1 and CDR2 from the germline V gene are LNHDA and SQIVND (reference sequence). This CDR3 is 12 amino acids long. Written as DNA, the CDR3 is TGCCCGAACGTATCTAAGACCCCCTGGGGCACCTTC. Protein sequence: CPNVSKTPWGTF.

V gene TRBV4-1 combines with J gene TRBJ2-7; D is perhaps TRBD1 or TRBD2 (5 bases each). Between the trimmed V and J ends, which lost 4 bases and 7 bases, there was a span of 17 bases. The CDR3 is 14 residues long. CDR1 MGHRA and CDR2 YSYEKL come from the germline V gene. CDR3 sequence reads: CASSPRDGFFEQYF. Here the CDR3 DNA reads TGCGCCAGCAGCCCCCGGGACGGATTTTTTGAGCAGTACTTC.

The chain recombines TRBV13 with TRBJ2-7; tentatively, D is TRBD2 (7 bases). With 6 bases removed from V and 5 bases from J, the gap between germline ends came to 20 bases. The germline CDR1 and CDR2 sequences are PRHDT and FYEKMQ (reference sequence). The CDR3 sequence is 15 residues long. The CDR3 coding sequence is TGTGCCAGCAGTCACGAGGGCGGGGGCGTAAACGAGCAGTACTTC. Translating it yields CASSHEGGGVNEQYF.

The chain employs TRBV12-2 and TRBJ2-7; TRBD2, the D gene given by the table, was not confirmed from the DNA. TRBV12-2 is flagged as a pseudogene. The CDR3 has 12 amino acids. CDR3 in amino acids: CASLGRAYEQYF. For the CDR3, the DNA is TGTGCAAGTCTCGGGAGGGCTTACGAGCAGTACTTC.

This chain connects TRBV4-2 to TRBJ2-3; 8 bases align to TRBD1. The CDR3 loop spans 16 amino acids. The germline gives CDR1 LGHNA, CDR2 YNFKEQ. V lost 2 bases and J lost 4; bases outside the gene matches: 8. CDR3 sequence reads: CASSQQTGGEADTQYF. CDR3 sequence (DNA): TGTGCCAGCAGCCAACAAACAGGGGGAGAAGCAGATACGCAGTATTTT.

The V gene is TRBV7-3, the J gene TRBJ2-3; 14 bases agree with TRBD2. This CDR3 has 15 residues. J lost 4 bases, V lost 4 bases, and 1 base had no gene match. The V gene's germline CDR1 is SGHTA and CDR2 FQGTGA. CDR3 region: CASSSGLAGADTQYF. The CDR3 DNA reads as TGTGCCAGCAGCTCGGGACTAGCGGGAGCAGATACGCAGTATTTT.